A selection of T cell receptor beta chains follows, all from one sample in a study of blood T cells in healthy people across ages. TCRdb reprocessed the 5' RACE reads via MiXCR and lists one record per CDR3 protein. This sample has over 1,500,000 distinct CDR3 sequences, with roughly 50% found just once. What was sequenced was blood. These receptors all come from a woman between 40 and 50 years old in good health. CDR3s include the opening cysteine and the closing phenylalanine or tryptophan. Some rows mark clone size as missing; the rest say once, few, many or name a class of expanded clone.

TRBV20-1 | - | CSPGGISYEQYF
TRBV15 | once | CATSRETGGKGYTF
TRBV7-2 | few | CASSWTSGEYNEQFF
TRBV29-1 | few | CSGETSPQETQYF
TRBV3-1 | - | CASSQVRLAENNEQFF
TRBV5-6 | - | CASRWTGGGNEQYF
TRBV7-2 | - | CASSHSTQGAYEQYF
TRBV29-1 | few | CSVSGGSGANVLTF
TRBV4-2 | - | CASSQREGGSNSPLHF
TRBV28 | - | CASSLTPGGYTF
TRBV7-3 | few | CASSNYGTDTQYF
TRBV28 | few | CASSLLFIFETQYF
TRBV6-6 | few | CASSYSQGVSNEQFF
TRBV5-1 | - | CASSWTGGHEQFF
TRBV7-2 | - | CASSAQGAGEAFF
TRBV4-3 | - | CASSHKVMNTEAFF
TRBV7-2 | - | CASKLIGGQDTRYF
TRBV7-2 | - | CASSVGGGKETQYF
TRBV12-3/TRBV12-4 | few | CASSLSRSSYNSPLHF
TRBV7-9 | few | CASSRDLGNSPLHF
TRBV9 | - | CASSTLTLDTQYF
TRBV20-1 | few | CSAPTGASYEQYF
TRBV28 | few | CASSLEVGGRETQYF
TRBV6-5 | few | CASTGGPAQSYGYTF
TRBV4-1 | - | CASSQERPRDRLRVGNEKLFF
TRBV12-3/TRBV12-4 | - | CASSLGGQVAEQYF
TRBV7-2 | - | CASSLEGLANYGYTF
TRBV15 | - | CATSSGTNYEQYF
TRBV20-1 | - | CSARGQAAYNELFF
TRBV20-1 | once | CSARERGGRDTQYF
TRBV29-1 | - | CSVDRGMAQYF
TRBV29-1 | few | CSVERVGGYGYTF
TRBV12-3/TRBV12-4 | few | CASSLQGVDTQYF
TRBV15 | few | CATSSGTSLKGYTF
TRBV7-9 | - | CASSLKSLEAFF
TRBV28 | - | CASRETGAETQYF
TRBV7-9 | few | CASSESRDSNQPQHF
TRBV25-1 | - | CASTRGTDNSPLHF
TRBV15 | few | CATSREPQIYGYTF
TRBV5-6 | - | CASSRTDLDSSYEQYF
TRBV28 | - | CASSLHSTGKSYEQYF
TRBV6-5 | - | CASSRTGAHEQYF
TRBV12-3/TRBV12-4 | - | CASSHLGLAGPDTQYF
TRBV3-1 | - | CASSQDRARPQHF
TRBV4-1 | - | CASSQDRGNSLYEQYF
TRBV28 | many | CASSLQQETQYF
TRBV11-2 | few | CASSLDLGAVVTQYF
TRBV13 | - | CASSLGGVSGIQYF
TRBV20-1 | - | CSARGPMKMAFGEQFF
TRBV5-6 | once | CASSSLNRGGQPQHF
TRBV12-3/TRBV12-4 | - | CASSFRVEGETQYF
TRBV7-2 | - | CASSLRGGEQPQHF
TRBV20-1 | - | CSVAVQASPLHF
TRBV7-8 | - | CASSLGLGSGWGNTQYF
TRBV7-6 | - | CASSLKGSRSGGSYNEQFF
TRBV5-1 | - | CASSPLPGTYNEQYF
TRBV3-1 | few | CASSQKLAGGLNEQYF
TRBV12-3/TRBV12-4 | - | CASSPPGRLQETQYF
TRBV27 | few | CASSLRQDLNEKLFF